Detailed here is one T cell receptor (beta chain). It lacks a known antigen. Germline is not matched at one junction end, which may reflect a read error. One collaborating source in Seattle enrolled patients during active infection and followed them longitudinally through the course of disease. The collaborating institutions used their own protocols to collect whole blood in K2EDTA tubes. Collaborator samples were shipped for TCRbeta analysis as frozen whole blood, isolated PBMCs, or DNA extracted from either sample type. Per the germline V gene, MNHEY is the CDR1 and SVGAGI is the CDR2. Measured from the cysteine to the phenylalanine, the CDR3 is 12 residues long. The CDR3 DNA has 36 bases and is translated from base 1. This specimen belongs to a study of blood T cell repertoires in COVID-19 (dated by TCRdb to 2018 to 2021). General notes on the study: Samples from collaborators originated in the United States, Italy and Spain and spanned both the acute and convalescent phases of COVID-19. The material from the prospective study consisted of cDNA or gDNA derived from T cells, B-cell-depleted T cells, or PBMCs. Subjects who had been exposed to COVID-19, were actively infected with it, or had recovered from it provided the deeply sampled blood TCRbeta repertoires that made up the dataset. The repertoires were made available in a free public database intended to serve as a resource for research on the immune response to SARS-CoV-2. Samples were obtained from the ongoing ImmuneRACE study (first 160 participants) and from approximately 1,200 subjects provided by 6 global collaborators. Sample metadata almost always included a de-identified subject ID, COVID-19 status, age in years and sex. Where available, HLA class I and class II types were taken from metadata supplied by the sample provider and were not determined by assay-based typing. What the work shows at the level of the full study, not this receptor alone: How much clinical and demographic metadata was included differed by source and by participant, and the metadata was provided uncurated.

TCRbeta CDR3 regions were amplified from genomic DNA using the immunoSEQ Assay, a bias-controlled multiplex PCR. The study's own analysis went as follows. The number of nucleated cells in each sample was estimated from the amplification of reference gene primers within the assay. Sequence reads were collapsed and filtered to measure the absolute abundance of every unique TCRbeta CDR3 rearrangement. For each sample, productive Simpson clonality was calculated as the square root of Simpson's diversity index over productive rearrangements. As stored in TCRdb, this immuneACCESS dataset retains in-frame rearrangements with V and J assigned. A fraction of the clones does not appear; measured against another copy, unresolved V genes explain less than half of the discrepancy, and the remainder lacks a known reason. The V and J calls and clone size are taken from that table; D and trimming were inferred from the DNA. The sample contains 200,000 to 250,000 clones, approximately 90% of them found a single time. The ten largest clones take up 0.7% to 0.85% of the sample.

Input material: peripheral blood. This receptor was obtained from a man in his 60s with COVID-19, enrolled during active disease. The rearranged segments are TRBV6-5 and TRBJ1-2; TRBD1 lines up with 7 middle nucleotides. The DNA sequence is as follows: TGTGCCAGCAGTCATATAAGGGACAGCAAGCCCTTC. Translated, it reads CASSHIRDSKPF.